This T cell receptor beta chain appears in the sequencing data of a study of cytomegalovirus exposure and HLA in healthy donors. Whole-study findings and limits: The study labeled 170 or so TCR beta chains cytomegalovirus-associated. Cytomegalovirus status was reportedly diagnosed by the classifier with high specificity and sensitivity.

It was the roughly 130-subject validation cohort, separate from the roughly 700-subject first cohort, to which the donors belonged. Comments on this clone: Antigen unknown.

Sequencing was performed with immunoSEQ multiplex PCR; in TCRdb, only in-frame clones are kept and a portion is missing. Of 40,000 to 55,000 clones in the sample, roughly 93% are singletons; the top ten hold around 2.1%. The CDR3 has 15 amino acids. V trimming: 4 bases; J trimming: 15 bases; junction bases outside the gene matches: 13. Germline V gives CDR1 SGHAT, CDR2 FQNNGV. The TCR was taken from a woman under 30 in good health and CMV-seronegative. The sequenced sample was PBMCs. The chain joins TRBV11-2 to TRBJ2-1; TRBD2 agrees at 12 bases. The CDR3 DNA follows: TGTGCCAGCAGCTCTGCTGGACTAGCGGGGCCCAGATTGTTCTTC. Its translation: CASSSAGLAGPRLFF.